Listed below are T cell receptor beta chains from one sample, sequenced in a study of blood T cells in healthy people across ages. TCRdb reanalysed the 5' RACE reads using MiXCR and keeps one entry per CDR3 protein. The data contain some 1.5 million distinct CDR3 sequences, about 30% of them singletons. Sequencing was done on a sample of blood. These TCRs come from a woman aged 25 to 39 in good health. CDR3s include the opening cysteine and the closing phenylalanine or tryptophan. D genes are given only for firm matches. Where a row states a size, it is once, few, many or the class of an expanded clone; other rows omit it.

j_call d_call v_call clone_size cdr3_aa cdr3_nt
TRBJ2-7 TRBD2 TRBV5-6 few CASSFRSSGAPYEQYF TGTGCCAGCAGCTTCAGATCTAGCGGTGCCCCCTACGAGCAGTACTTC
TRBJ2-1 NA TRBV2 NA CASSEEDLNEQFF TGTGCCAGCAGTGAAGAGGATCTCAATGAGCAGTTCTTC
TRBJ2-1 NA TRBV3-1 few CASSQDPGDYNEQFF TGTGCCAGCAGCCAAGACCCAGGGGACTACAATGAGCAGTTCTTC
TRBJ2-2 TRBD2 TRBV4-1 few CASSQRLAANTGELFF TGCGCCAGCAGCCAGAGGCTAGCGGCGAACACCGGGGAGCTGTTTTTT
TRBJ2-1 TRBD2 TRBV4-1 NA CASSQPETSGYNEQFF TGCGCCAGCAGCCAACCCGAGACTAGCGGGTACAATGAGCAGTTCTTC
TRBJ1-3 NA TRBV6-6 NA CASSYSSVDTIYF TGTGCCAGCAGTTACTCTTCGGTAGACACCATATATTTT
TRBJ2-3 NA TRBV20-1 NA CSAQKADTQYF TGCAGTGCTCAGAAGGCAGATACGCAGTATTTT
TRBJ1-1 TRBD1 TRBV6-5 NA CASSSPRTGFPEAFF TGTGCCAGCAGTTCTCCCCGGACAGGGTTTCCTGAAGCTTTCTTT
TRBJ2-3 NA TRBV28 NA CASSRALARTTDTQYF TGTGCCAGCAGTAGGGCCCTAGCTCGGACCACAGATACGCAGTATTTT
TRBJ2-3 NA TRBV12-3/TRBV12-4 few CASRSPGDTQYF TGTGCCAGCAGGTCCCCGGGAGATACGCAGTATTTT
TRBJ1-2 NA TRBV29-1 NA CSVARQGAHYGYTF TGCAGCGTCGCGCGCCAGGGCGCTCACTATGGCTACACCTTC
TRBJ2-7 NA TRBV12-3/TRBV12-4 many CASRSGVTYEQYF TGTGCCAGCAGAAGCGGAGTAACCTACGAGCAGTACTTC
TRBJ1-1 NA TRBV10-3 few CAISENVGGVVAEAFF TGTGCCATCAGTGAGAATGTCGGGGGAGTTGTTGCTGAAGCTTTCTTT
TRBJ2-7 NA TRBV12-3/TRBV12-4 NA CTSSLVGGFDEQYF TGTACCAGCAGTTTAGTGGGGGGTTTCGACGAGCAGTACTTC
TRBJ1-2 TRBD1 TRBV5-1 few CASSPGDSGLNGYTF TGCGCCAGCAGCCCAGGGGACAGCGGTCTGAATGGCTACACCTTC
TRBJ1-2 NA TRBV28 NA CASSPRTAGYDYTF TGTGCCAGCAGCCCCCGGACAGCGGGCTATGACTACACCTTC
TRBJ1-2 TRBD1 TRBV5-6 few CASSFTSTWDRDNYGYTF TGTGCCAGCAGCTTTACATCAACTTGGGACAGGGATAACTATGGCTACACCTTC
TRBJ2-7 TRBD2 TRBV20-1 few CSAMSSGSEQYF TGCAGTGCGATGAGTAGCGGGAGCGAGCAGTACTTC
TRBJ1-1 NA TRBV12-3/TRBV12-4 many CASKGGNTEAFF TGTGCCAGCAAGGGCGGGAACACTGAAGCTTTCTTT
TRBJ2-2 NA TRBV2 NA CASSCDGELFF TGTGCCAGCAGCTGCGACGGGGAGCTGTTTTTT
TRBJ2-1 NA TRBV12-3/TRBV12-4 NA CASSAVPGEQFF TGTGCCAGCAGCGCCGTGCCGGGTGAGCAGTTCTTC
TRBJ1-5 TRBD1 TRBV5-1 few CASSLGQGSPGNQPQHF TGCGCCAGCAGCTTAGGACAGGGGTCGCCCGGCAATCAGCCCCAGCATTTT
TRBJ2-1 NA TRBV6-5 few CASCGPYNEQFF TGTGCCAGTTGCGGTCCCTACAATGAGCAGTTCTTC
TRBJ1-2 NA TRBV12-3/TRBV12-4 few CASNPRGVDGYTF TGTGCCAGCAACCCCAGGGGTGTTGATGGCTACACCTTC
TRBJ1-3 TRBD1 TRBV2 NA CASRPIFGQDSGNTIYF TGTGCCAGCAGACCCATCTTCGGACAGGACTCTGGAAACACCATATATTTT
TRBJ2-1 TRBD1 TRBV6-6 many CASSRDRGLGEQFF TGTGCCAGCAGCCGGGACAGGGGGCTGGGTGAGCAGTTCTTC
TRBJ1-6 NA TRBV6-1 NA CASIQTGGVGAYNSPLHF TGTGCCAGCATCCAAACAGGAGGGGTTGGAGCCTATAATTCACCCCTCCACTTT
TRBJ2-2 NA TRBV20-1 few CSGPGGPNGELFF TGCAGTGGCCCCGGCGGGCCCAACGGGGAGCTGTTTTTT
TRBJ2-1 NA TRBV11-2 few CASSTMTGPSSYNEQFF TGTGCCAGCAGCACAATGACGGGGCCAAGCTCCTACAATGAGCAGTTCTTC
TRBJ2-5 TRBD2 TRBV7-6 many CASSFSTGTSGETQYF TGTGCCAGCAGCTTTAGCACCGGGACTAGCGGAGAGACCCAGTACTTC
TRBJ2-3 NA TRBV2 NA CASTPGLNGDTQYF TGTGCCAGCACCCCGGGTTTAAATGGGGATACGCAGTATTTT
TRBJ1-5 NA TRBV2 NA CSSRYDRSNQPQHF TGTTCCAGCAGATACGACAGATCCAATCAGCCCCAGCATTTT
TRBJ2-5 TRBD2 TRBV2 few CASLGRLAGVETQYF TGTGCCAGCCTAGGCCGGCTAGCGGGAGTAGAGACCCAGTACTTC
TRBJ2-3 NA TRBV12-3/TRBV12-4 NA CASSSGVTADTQYF TGTGCCAGCAGTTCAGGAGTGACAGCAGATACGCAGTATTTT
TRBJ1-1 TRBD1 TRBV5-1 NA CASSSRQGLNTEAFF TGTGCCAGCAGCTCCCGACAGGGACTGAACACTGAAGCTTTCTTT
TRBJ2-7 TRBD2 TRBV6-6 few CASSKLAGAAYEQYF TGTGCCAGCAGCAAACTAGCGGGAGCCGCCTACGAGCAGTACTTC
TRBJ2-1 TRBD2 TRBV29-1 NA CSVEDRGKGLAGERSSYNEQFF TGCAGCGTTGAAGATCGGGGAAAGGGACTAGCGGGGGAAAGGAGCTCCTACAATGAGCAGTTCTTC
TRBJ2-1 TRBD2 TRBV5-1 NA CASSNSRTSGTSSYNEQFF TGCGCCAGCAGCAACTCCAGGACTAGCGGAACCTCCTCCTACAATGAGCAGTTCTTC
TRBJ2-1 NA TRBV7-2 few CASSSAGDYNEQFF TGTGCCAGCAGCTCCGCCGGCGACTACAATGAGCAGTTCTTC
TRBJ2-3 NA TRBV6-5 few CASSFAPQGEGTDTQYF TGTGCCAGCAGTTTCGCCCCACAGGGAGAGGGCACAGATACGCAGTATTTT
TRBJ1-2 TRBD1 TRBV20-1 many CSAKRDRGRRGYTF TGCAGTGCTAAAAGGGACAGGGGGCGCCGTGGCTACACCTTC
TRBJ2-3 NA TRBV7-9 few CASSQGGSAYTQYF TGTGCCAGCAGCCAAGGGGGGTCCGCCTATACGCAGTATTTT
TRBJ2-7 TRBD2 TRBV20-1 NA CSARKLSLAGGPGEQYF TGCAGTGCTAGAAAGCTTTCTCTAGCGGGAGGGCCGGGTGAGCAGTACTTC
TRBJ2-1 TRBD2 TRBV7-2 NA CACSLFAGDNEQFF TGTGCCTGCAGCTTATTTGCGGGAGATAATGAGCAGTTCTTC
TRBJ2-7 TRBD2 TRBV28 few CASTVERGRSYEQYF TGTGCCAGCACCGTAGAGCGGGGGAGATCCTACGAGCAGTACTTC
TRBJ2-1 TRBD2 TRBV7-7 few CASSPGLGMDEQFF TGTGCCAGCAGCCCAGGACTAGGAATGGATGAGCAGTTCTTC
TRBJ2-7 NA TRBV12-3/TRBV12-4 many CASSRDTPYEQYF TGTGCCAGCAGTCGGGACACCCCTTACGAGCAGTACTTC
TRBJ1-2 NA TRBV20-1 few CSASPMTEVSNYGYTF TGCAGTGCTAGTCCCATGACAGAAGTCTCCAACTATGGCTACACCTTC
TRBJ1-4 NA TRBV20-1 NA CSASSDSSNEKLFF TGCAGTGCTAGTTCTGACAGCTCTAATGAAAAACTGTTTTTT